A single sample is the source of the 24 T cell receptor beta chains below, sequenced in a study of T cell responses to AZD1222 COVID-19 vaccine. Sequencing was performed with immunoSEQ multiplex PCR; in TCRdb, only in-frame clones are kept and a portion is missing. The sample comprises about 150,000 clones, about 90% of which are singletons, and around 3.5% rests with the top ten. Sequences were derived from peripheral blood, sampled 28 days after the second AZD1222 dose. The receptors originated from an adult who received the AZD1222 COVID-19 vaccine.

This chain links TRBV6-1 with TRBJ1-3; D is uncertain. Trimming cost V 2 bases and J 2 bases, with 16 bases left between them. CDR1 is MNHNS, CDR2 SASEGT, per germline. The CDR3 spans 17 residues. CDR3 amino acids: CASSEIWPISPGNTIYF. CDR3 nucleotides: TGTGCCAGCAGTGAAATATGGCCGATCTCCCCTGGAAACACCATATATTTT.

The CDR3 here is CATGGEGYGYTF. In DNA form, the CDR3 reads TGTGCCACCGGAGGGGAGGGCTATGGCTACACCTTC. The chain joins TRBV24-1 to TRBJ1-2; TRBD1 is a possible D gene (5 bases). The CDR3 runs 12 residues. From germline, CDR1 is KGHDR and CDR2 SFDVKD. V was clipped by 9 bases and J by 4 bases, with 11 bases between them.

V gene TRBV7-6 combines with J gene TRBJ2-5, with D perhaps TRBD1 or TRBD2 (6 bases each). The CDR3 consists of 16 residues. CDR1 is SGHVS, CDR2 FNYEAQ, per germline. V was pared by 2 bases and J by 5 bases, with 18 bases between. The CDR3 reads CASSLSGGFKRETQYF. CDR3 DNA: TGTGCCAGCAGCTTATCCGGGGGCTTCAAGCGGGAGACCCAGTACTTC.

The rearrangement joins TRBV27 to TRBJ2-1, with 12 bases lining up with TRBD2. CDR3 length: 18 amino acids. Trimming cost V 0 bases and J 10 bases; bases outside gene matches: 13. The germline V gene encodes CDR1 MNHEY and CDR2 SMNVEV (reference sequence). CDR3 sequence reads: CASSLSRASGRAVGEQFF. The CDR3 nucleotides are TGTGCCAGCAGTTTATCCAGGGCTAGCGGGAGGGCGGTCGGCGAGCAGTTCTTC.

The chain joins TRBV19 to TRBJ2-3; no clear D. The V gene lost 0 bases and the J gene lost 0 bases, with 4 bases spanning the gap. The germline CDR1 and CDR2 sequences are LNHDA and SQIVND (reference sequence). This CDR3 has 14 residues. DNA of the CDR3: TGTGCCAGTAGTATAGATTATAGCACAGATACGCAGTATTTT. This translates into CASSIDYSTDTQYF.

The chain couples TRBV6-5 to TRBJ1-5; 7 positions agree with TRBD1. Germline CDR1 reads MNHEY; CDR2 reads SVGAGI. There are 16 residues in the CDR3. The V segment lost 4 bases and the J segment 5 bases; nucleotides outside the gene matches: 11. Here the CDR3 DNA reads TGTGCCAGCAGTTCGTCTAGACAGGGACGACATCAGCCCCAGCATTTT. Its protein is CASSSSRQGRHQPQHF.

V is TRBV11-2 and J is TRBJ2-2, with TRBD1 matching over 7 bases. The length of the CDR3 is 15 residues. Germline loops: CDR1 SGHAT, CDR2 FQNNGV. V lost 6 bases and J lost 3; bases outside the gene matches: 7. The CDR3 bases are TGTGCCAGCAGGCTTCGGGACAGCCACACCGGGGAGCTGTTTTTT. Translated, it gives CASRLRDSHTGELFF.

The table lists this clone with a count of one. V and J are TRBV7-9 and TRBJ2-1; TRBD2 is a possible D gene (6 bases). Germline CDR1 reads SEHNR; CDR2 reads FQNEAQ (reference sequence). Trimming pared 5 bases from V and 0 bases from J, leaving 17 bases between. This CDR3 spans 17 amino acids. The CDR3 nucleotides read TGTGCCAGCAGCCCGTCAAGCGGGCTTAGCTCCTACAATGAGCAGTTCTTC. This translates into CASSPSSGLSSYNEQFF. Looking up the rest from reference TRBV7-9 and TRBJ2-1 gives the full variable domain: DTGVSQNPRHKITKRGQNVTFRCDPISEHNRLYWYRQTLGQGPEFLTYFQNEAQLEKSRLLSDRFSAERPKGSFSTLEIQRTEQGDSAMYLCASSPSSGLSSYNEQFFGPGTRLTVL.

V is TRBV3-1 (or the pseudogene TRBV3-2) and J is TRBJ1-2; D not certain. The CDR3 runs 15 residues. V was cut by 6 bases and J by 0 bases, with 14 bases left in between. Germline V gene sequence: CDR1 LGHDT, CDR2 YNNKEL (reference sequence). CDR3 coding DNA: TGTGCCAGCAGTCCCGACGGAGCTACTAACTATGGCTACACCTTC. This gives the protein CASSPDGATNYGYTF.

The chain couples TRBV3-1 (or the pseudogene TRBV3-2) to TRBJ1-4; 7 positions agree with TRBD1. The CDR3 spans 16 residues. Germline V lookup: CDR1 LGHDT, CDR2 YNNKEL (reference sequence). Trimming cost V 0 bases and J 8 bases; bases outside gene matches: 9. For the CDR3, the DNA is TGTGCCAGCAGCCAAGAGGGGGGACAGACTTGGGAAAAACTGTTTTTT. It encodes CASSQEGGQTWEKLFF.

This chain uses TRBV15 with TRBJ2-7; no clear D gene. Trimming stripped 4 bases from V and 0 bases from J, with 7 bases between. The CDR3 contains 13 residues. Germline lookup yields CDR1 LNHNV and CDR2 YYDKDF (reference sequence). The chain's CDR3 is CATSIPPSYEQYF. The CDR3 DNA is TGTGCCACCAGCATCCCCCCCTCCTACGAGCAGTACTTC. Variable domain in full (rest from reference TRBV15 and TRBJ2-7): DAMVIQNPRYQVTQFGKPVTLSCSQTLNHNVMYWYQQKSSQAPKLLFHYYDKDFNNEADTPDNFQSRRPNTSFCFLDIRSPGLGDTAMYLCATSIPPSYEQYFGPGTRLTVT.

Here the CDR3 DNA reads TGTGCCAGCCAAATTATGTCAGGGAGCACTGAAGCTTTCTTT. Translation: CASQIMSGSTEAFF. J is TRBJ1-1 and V is TRBV25-1, with D perhaps TRBD1 (5 bases). In germline, CDR1 is MGHDK, CDR2 SYGVNS. Between the trimmed V and J ends, which lost 8 bases and 4 bases, there was a span of 17 bases. CDR3 length: 14 residues. Filled out from reference TRBV25-1 and TRBJ1-1, the complete variable domain reads EADIYQTPRYLVIGTGKKITLECSQTMGHDKMYWYQQDPGMELHLIHYSYGVNSTEKGDLSSESTVSRIRTEHFPLTLESARPSHTSQYLCASQIMSGSTEAFFGQGTRLTVV.

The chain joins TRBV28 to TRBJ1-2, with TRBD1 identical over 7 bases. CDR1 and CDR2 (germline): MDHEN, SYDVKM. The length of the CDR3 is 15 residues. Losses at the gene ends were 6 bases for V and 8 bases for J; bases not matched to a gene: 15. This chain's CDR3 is CASSSDRVVGRGYTF. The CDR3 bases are TGTGCCAGCAGCTCCGACAGGGTGGTAGGTCGGGGCTACACCTTC.

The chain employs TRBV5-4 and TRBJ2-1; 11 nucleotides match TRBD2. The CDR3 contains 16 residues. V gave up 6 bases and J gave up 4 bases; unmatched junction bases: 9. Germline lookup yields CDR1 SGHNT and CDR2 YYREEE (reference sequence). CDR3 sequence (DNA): TGTGCCAGCACCACGACTAGCGGGACCCGTTACAATGAGCAGTTCTTC. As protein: CASTTTSGTRYNEQFF.

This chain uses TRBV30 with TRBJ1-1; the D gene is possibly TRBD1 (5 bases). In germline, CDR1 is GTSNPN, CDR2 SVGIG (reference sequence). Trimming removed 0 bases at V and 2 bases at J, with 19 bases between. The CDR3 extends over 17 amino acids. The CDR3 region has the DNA TGTGCCTGGAGTGTAAGCTCAGGGATGGGAGGAAACACTGAAGCTTTCTTT. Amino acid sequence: CAWSVSSGMGGNTEAFF. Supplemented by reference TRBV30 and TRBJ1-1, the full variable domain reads SQTIHQWPATLVQPVGSPLSLECTVEGTSNPNLYWYRQAAGRGLQLLFYSVGIGQISSEVPQNLSASRPQDRQFILSSKKLLLSDSGFYLCAWSVSSGMGGNTEAFFGQGTRLTVV.

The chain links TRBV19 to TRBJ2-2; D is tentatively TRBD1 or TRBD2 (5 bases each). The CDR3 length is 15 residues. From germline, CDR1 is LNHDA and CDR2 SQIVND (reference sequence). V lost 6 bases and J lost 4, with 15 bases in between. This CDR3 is CASRSGPNPTGELFF. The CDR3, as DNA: TGTGCCAGTAGGTCGGGGCCGAACCCCACCGGGGAGCTGTTTTTT.

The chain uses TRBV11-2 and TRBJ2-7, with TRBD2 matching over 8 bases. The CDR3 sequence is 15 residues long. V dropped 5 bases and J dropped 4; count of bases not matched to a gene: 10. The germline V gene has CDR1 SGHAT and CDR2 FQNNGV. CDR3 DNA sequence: TGTGCCAGCAGCACTTATAGCGGGAAGGCTTACGAGCAGTACTTC. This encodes CASSTYSGKAYEQYF.

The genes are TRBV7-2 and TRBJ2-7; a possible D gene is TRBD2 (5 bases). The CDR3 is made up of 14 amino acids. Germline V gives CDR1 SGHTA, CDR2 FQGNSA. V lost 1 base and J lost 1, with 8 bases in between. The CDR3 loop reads CASSLVSGSYEQYF. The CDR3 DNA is TGTGCCAGCAGCTTAGTGTCGGGGTCCTACGAGCAGTACTTC.

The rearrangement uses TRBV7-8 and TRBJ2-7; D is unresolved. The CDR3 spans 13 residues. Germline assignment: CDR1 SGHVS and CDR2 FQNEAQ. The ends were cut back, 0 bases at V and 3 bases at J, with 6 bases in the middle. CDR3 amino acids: CASSLALSYEQYF. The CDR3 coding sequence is TGTGCCAGCAGCTTAGCCCTGAGCTACGAGCAGTACTTC. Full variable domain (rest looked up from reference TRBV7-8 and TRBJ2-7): GAGVSQSPRYKVAKRGQDVALRCDPISGHVSLFWYQQALGQGPEFLTYFQNEAQLDKSGLPSDRFFAERPEGSVSTLKIQRTQQEDSAVYLCASSLALSYEQYFGPGTRLTVT.

The CDR3 is CASSIRGPDYEQYF. Written as DNA, the CDR3 is TGTGCCAGTAGTATCCGGGGCCCCGACTACGAGCAGTACTTC. The chain couples TRBV19 to TRBJ2-7; D could derive from TRBD1 or TRBD2 (5 bases each). The CDR3 covers 14 residues. V dropped 3 bases and J dropped 3 bases, with 12 bases sitting between them. Germline CDR1 LNHDA, CDR2 SQIVND (reference sequence).

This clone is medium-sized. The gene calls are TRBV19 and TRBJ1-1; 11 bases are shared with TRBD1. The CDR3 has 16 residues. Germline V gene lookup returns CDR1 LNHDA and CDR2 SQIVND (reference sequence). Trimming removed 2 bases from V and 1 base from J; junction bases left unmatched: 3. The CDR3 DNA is TGTGCCAGTAGTATAACGGACAGGGGGCCGAACACTGAAGCTTTCTTT. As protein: CASSITDRGPNTEAFF.

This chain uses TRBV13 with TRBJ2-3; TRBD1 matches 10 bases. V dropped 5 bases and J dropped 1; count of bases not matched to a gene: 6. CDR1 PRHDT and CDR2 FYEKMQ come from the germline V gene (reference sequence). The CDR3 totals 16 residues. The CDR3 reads CASSGRQGAGTDTQYF. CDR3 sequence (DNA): TGTGCCAGCAGCGGCAGACAGGGGGCTGGCACAGATACGCAGTATTTT.

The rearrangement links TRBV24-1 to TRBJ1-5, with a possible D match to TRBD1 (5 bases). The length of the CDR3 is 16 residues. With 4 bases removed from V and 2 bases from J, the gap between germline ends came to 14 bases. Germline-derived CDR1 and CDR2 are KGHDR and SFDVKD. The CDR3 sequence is CATSEGDSVRNQPQHF. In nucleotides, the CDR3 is TGTGCCACCAGTGAGGGGGATTCGGTTCGCAATCAGCCCCAGCATTTT.

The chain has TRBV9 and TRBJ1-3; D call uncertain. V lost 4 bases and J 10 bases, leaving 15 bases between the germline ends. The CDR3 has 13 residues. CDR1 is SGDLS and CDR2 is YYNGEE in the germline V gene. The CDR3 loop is CASSPGPDGTIYF. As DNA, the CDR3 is TGTGCCAGCAGCCCCGGGCCAGACGGGACCATATATTTT.